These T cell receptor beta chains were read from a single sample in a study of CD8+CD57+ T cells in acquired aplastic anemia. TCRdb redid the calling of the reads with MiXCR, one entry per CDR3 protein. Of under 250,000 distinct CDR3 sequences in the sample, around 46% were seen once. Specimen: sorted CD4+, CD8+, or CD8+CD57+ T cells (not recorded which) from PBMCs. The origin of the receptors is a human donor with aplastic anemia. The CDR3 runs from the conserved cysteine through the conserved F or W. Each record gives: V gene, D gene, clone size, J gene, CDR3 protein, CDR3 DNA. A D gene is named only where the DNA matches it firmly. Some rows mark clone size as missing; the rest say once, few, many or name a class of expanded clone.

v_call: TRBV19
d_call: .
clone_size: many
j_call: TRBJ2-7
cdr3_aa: CASTPSAFPSYEQYF
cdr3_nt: TGTGCCAGTACCCCATCGGCTTTTCCGTCCTACGAGCAGTACTTC

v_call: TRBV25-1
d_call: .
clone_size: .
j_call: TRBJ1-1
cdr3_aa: CASSGPRGGLNTEAFF
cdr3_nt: TGTGCCAGCAGTGGGCCCCGGGGAGGGCTGAACACTGAAGCTTTCTTT

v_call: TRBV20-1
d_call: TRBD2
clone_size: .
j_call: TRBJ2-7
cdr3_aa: CSAITGLAGQYEQYF
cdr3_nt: TGCAGTGCCATCACGGGACTAGCGGGACAGTACGAGCAGTACTTC

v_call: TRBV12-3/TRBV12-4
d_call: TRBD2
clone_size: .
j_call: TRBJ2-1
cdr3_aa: CASSVIASGNEQFF
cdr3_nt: TGTGCCAGCAGCGTTATCGCTAGCGGGAATGAGCAGTTCTTC

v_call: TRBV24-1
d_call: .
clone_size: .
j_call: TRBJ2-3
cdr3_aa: CATSPARTDTQYF
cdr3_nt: TGTGCCACCAGTCCGGCGCGCACAGATACGCAGTATTTT

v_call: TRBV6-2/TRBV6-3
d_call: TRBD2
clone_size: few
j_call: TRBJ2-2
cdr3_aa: CASSYGGGATGELFF
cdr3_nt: TGTGCCAGCAGTTACGGCGGGGGGGCGACCGGGGAGCTGTTTTTT

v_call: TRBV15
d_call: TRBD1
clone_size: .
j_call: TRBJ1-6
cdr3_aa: CATSSSRGRDNSPLHF
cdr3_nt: TGTGCCACCAGCAGTTCCAGGGGGCGCGATAATTCACCCCTCCACTTT

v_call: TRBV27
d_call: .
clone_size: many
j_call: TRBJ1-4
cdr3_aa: CASSQGLELFF
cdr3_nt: TGTGCCAGCAGCCAAGGACTGGAACTGTTTTTT

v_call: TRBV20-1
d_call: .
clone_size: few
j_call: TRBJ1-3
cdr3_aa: CSARVRGFAGSGNTIYF
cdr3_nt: TGCAGTGCTAGAGTTCGGGGGTTCGCGGGCTCTGGAAACACCATATATTTT

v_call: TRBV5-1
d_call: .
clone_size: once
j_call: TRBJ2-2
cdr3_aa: CASSLDGISSTGELSF
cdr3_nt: TGCGCCAGCAGCTTGGACGGAATCAGCTCCACCGGGGAGCTGTCTTTT

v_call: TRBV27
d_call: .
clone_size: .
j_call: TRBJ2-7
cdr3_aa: CASSFSGGYEQYF
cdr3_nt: TGTGCCAGCAGTTTTAGTGGGGGCTACGAGCAGTACTTC

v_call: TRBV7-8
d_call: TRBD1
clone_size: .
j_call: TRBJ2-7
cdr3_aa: CASSPHEGQGFHEQYF
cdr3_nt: TGTGCCAGCAGCCCCCACGAGGGACAGGGGTTCCACGAGCAGTACTTC

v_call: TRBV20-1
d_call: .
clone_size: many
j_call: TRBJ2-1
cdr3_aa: CSARRVLYNEQFF
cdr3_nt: TGCAGTGCTAGAAGGGTTTTATACAATGAGCAGTTCTTC

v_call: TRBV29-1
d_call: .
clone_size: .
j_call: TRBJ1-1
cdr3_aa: CSVVEGGTEAFF
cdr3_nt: TGCAGCGTTGTGGAGGGAGGCACTGAAGCTTTCTTT

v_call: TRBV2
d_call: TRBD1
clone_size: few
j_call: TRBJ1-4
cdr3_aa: CASSFDRATNEKLFF
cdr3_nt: TGTGCCAGCAGCTTTGACAGGGCAACTAATGAAAAACTGTTTTTT

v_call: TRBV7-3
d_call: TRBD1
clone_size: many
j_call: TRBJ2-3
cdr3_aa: CASSPRGWDSTDTQYF
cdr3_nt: TGTGCCAGCAGCCCCCGTGGCTGGGACAGTACAGATACGCAGTATTTT